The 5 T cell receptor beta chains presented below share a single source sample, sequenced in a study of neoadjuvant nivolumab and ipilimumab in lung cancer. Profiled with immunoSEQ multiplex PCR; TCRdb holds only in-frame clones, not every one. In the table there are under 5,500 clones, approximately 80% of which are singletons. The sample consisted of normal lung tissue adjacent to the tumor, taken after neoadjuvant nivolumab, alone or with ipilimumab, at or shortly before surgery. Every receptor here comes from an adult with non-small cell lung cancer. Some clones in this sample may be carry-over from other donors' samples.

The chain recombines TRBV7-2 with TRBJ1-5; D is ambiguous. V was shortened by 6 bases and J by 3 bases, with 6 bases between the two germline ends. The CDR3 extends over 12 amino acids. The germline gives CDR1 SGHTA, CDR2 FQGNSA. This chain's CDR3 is CASRPFNQPQHF. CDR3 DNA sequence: TGTGCCAGCAGACCCTTCAATCAGCCCCAGCATTTT.

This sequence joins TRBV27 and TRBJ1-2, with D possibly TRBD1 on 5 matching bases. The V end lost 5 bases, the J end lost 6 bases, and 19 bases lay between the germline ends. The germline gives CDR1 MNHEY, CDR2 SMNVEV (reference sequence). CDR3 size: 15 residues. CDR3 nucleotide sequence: TGTGCCAGCAGTCGGGGGACGGTCAGGAAGCATGGCTACACCTTC. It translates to CASSRGTVRKHGYTF.

CDR3 nucleotides: TGTGCCAGCAGCCCATACGCCGGACTAGCGGGAAGTGAGCAGTTCTTC. It specifies CASSPYAGLAGSEQFF. V usage is TRBV7-3 and J usage is TRBJ2-1; 12 bases match TRBD2. The CDR3 loop spans 16 amino acids. Germline V gene sequence: CDR1 SGHTA, CDR2 FQGTGA. The V segment lost 5 bases and the J segment 9 bases; nucleotides outside the gene matches: 11.

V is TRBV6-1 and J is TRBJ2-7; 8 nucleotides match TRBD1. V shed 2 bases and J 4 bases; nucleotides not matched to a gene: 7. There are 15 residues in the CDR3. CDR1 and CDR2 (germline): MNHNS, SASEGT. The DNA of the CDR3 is TGTGCCAGCAGTGAATTGGAGACAGGGGCGTACGAGCAGTACTTC. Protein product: CASSELETGAYEQYF.

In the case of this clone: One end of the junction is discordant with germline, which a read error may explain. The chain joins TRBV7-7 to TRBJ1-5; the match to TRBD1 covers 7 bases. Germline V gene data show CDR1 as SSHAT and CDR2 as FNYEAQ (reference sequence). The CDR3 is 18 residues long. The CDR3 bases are TGTGCTAGCAGCTTCACTCCAGAGGGACAGAATAGCAATCAGCCCCAGCATTTT. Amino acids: CASSFTPEGQNSNQPQHF. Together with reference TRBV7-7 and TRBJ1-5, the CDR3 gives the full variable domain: GAGVSQSPRYKVTKRGQDVTLRCDPISSHATLYWYQQALGQGPEFLTYFNYEAQPDKSGLPSDRFSAERPEGSISTLTIQRTEQRDSAMYRCASSFTPEGQNSNQPQHFGDGTRLSIL.